Listed below are T cell receptor beta chains from one sample, sequenced in a study of cytomegalovirus exposure and HLA in healthy donors. Using immunoSEQ multiplex PCR, the repertoire was profiled, and TCRdb retains in-frame clones only, with some absent. The sample includes over 85,000 clones, approximately 77% of them seen just once. Source material: PBMCs. The source is a female donor in good health and CMV-seronegative. The CDR3 runs from the conserved cysteine through the conserved F or W. D genes are given only for firm matches. Size is stated for part of the rows, as once, few or many counts, or as a class when the clone is expanded.

>TRBV5-1|NA|TRBJ2-7|NA
TGCGCCAGCAGAGCGGAGTACGAGCAGTACTTC
CASRAEYEQYF
>TRBV19|NA|TRBJ2-1|NA
TGTGCCAGTAGTATCCCGACATCCTCTCTCTACAATGAGCAGTTCTTC
CASSIPTSSLYNEQFF
>TRBV28|NA|TRBJ2-5|NA
TGTGCCAGCAGTTCCCCCCTCACAGGCAGGGGAGAGACCCAGTACTTC
CASSSPLTGRGETQYF
>TRBV28|NA|TRBJ2-1|TRBD2
TGTGCCAGCAGCCTTCCCGGGACTAGCGGGACTCTTGGGGGCAATGAGCAGTTCTTC
CASSLPGTSGTLGGNEQFF
>TRBV28|NA|TRBJ2-7|TRBD2
TGTGCCAGCAGTTTATCGGGGGGTGGGTACGAGCAGTACTTC
CASSLSGGGYEQYF
>TRBV27|NA|TRBJ2-3|TRBD2
TGTGCCAGCATGCCCGGGAGGGCTTACACAGATACGCAGTATTTT
CASMPGRAYTDTQYF
>TRBV4-1|NA|TRBJ1-1|TRBD1
TGCGCCAGCAGCCAGGTGTTACAGGGGGGTCTCGTCACTGAAGCTTTCTTT
CASSQVLQGGLVTEAFF
>TRBV11-2|once|TRBJ1-2|TRBD1
TGTGCCAGCAGCTCCCTGGGCAGGACAGGCTATGGCTACACCTTC
CASSSLGRTGYGYTF
>TRBV5-6|NA|TRBJ2-7|TRBD1
TGTGCCAGCAGCTTGGGGACAGGGGACGGCTTCTACGAGCAGTACTTC
CASSLGTGDGFYEQYF
>TRBV4-1|NA|TRBJ2-2|NA
TGCGCCAGCAGCCCCTTCCCCATAGACTCAAGAGGGAACACCGGGGAGCTGTTTTTT
CASSPFPIDSRGNTGELFF
>TRBV19|once|TRBJ2-5|TRBD2
TGTGCCAGCCGGGGGGGCTTTGGGGAGACCCAGTACTTC
CASRGGFGETQYF